These 12 T cell receptor beta chains were sequenced from one sample in a study of control samples from healthy donors and cancer patients. Using immunoSEQ multiplex PCR, the repertoire was profiled, and TCRdb retains in-frame clones only, with some absent. The sample records 100,000 to 150,000 clones, 89% being singletons. The sample was blood. All receptors derive from a middle-aged man in good health.

J is TRBJ1-5 and V is TRBV3-1 (or the pseudogene TRBV3-2); 10 nucleotides agree with TRBD1. The V segment lost 4 bases and the J segment 5 bases; nucleotides outside the gene matches: 5. There are 15 residues in the CDR3. CDR1 is LGHDT and CDR2 is YNNKEL in the germline V gene (reference sequence). This chain's CDR3 is CASSPTGGFYQPQHF. In DNA form, the CDR3 reads TGTGCCAGCAGCCCGACAGGGGGCTTCTATCAGCCCCAGCATTTT.

This clone has only one observation. The V call is TRBV9, the J call TRBJ2-3; TRBD2 matches 13 bases. Trimming took 4 bases from V and 6 from J; bases not matched to a gene: 5. CDR1 SGDLS and CDR2 YYNGEE come from the germline V gene. The CDR3 sequence is 15 residues long. The CDR3 protein is CASSQLAGGLDTQYF. CDR3 DNA: TGTGCCAGCAGCCAACTAGCGGGGGGGTTGGATACGCAGTATTTT.

The chain uses TRBV5-5 and TRBJ2-7, with TRBD1 matching 9 bases. V lost 4 bases and J lost 4; bases outside the gene matches: 6. Germline CDR1 is SGHKS and CDR2 is YYEKEE (reference sequence). The CDR3 runs to 14 residues. The CDR3 region is CASSHRDRVYEQYF. CDR3 sequence (DNA): TGTGCCAGCAGCCACCGGGACAGGGTGTACGAGCAGTACTTC.

This chain uses TRBV19 with TRBJ1-1; 7 bases map to TRBD1. Germline-derived CDR1 and CDR2 are LNHDA and SQIVND (reference sequence). This CDR3 is built from 13 residues. V shed 6 bases and J 4 bases; nucleotides not matched to a gene: 5. The CDR3 region is CASRIQGCTEAFF. In DNA form, the CDR3 reads TGTGCCAGTAGGATACAGGGGTGCACTGAAGCTTTCTTT.

V usage is TRBV19 and J usage is TRBJ1-5; D not resolved. The CDR3 extends over 15 amino acids. In germline, CDR1 is LNHDA, CDR2 SQIVND (reference sequence). The ends were cut back, 2 bases at V and 2 bases at J, with 10 bases in the middle. The DNA for the CDR3 is TGTGCCAGTAGTATAATTTGGGCGGGCAATCAGCCCCAGCATTTT. It translates to CASSIIWAGNQPQHF.

The chain carries TRBV5-5 and TRBJ2-5; D may match TRBD1 or TRBD2 (5 bases each). The CDR3 extends over 14 amino acids. Trimming took off 0 bases at V and 4 bases at J, with 10 bases between the two ends. The germline gives CDR1 SGHKS, CDR2 YYEKEE (reference sequence). The CDR3 region is CASSLVRGSETQYF. CDR3 nucleotide sequence: TGTGCCAGCAGCTTGGTGAGGGGATCAGAGACCCAGTACTTC.

The chain employs TRBV6-6 and TRBJ1-1, with 8 nucleotides matching TRBD1. The CDR3 runs to 16 residues. V shed 6 bases and J 0 bases; nucleotides not matched to a gene: 9. Germline values: CDR1 MNHNY, CDR2 SVGAGI (reference sequence). The CDR3 spells CASRHHRTGLNTEAFF. Here the CDR3 DNA reads TGTGCCAGCAGACATCATCGGACAGGGCTGAACACTGAAGCTTTCTTT.

The gene calls are TRBV5-1 and TRBJ1-1; TRBD1 agrees at 11 bases. J lost 5 bases, V lost 0 bases, and 9 bases had no gene match. This CDR3 spans 17 amino acids. CDR1 is SGHRS, CDR2 YFSETQ, per germline. CDR3: CASSLARGQGAETEAFF. CDR3 coding DNA: TGCGCCAGCAGCTTGGCCAGAGGACAGGGGGCAGAGACTGAAGCTTTCTTT. The variable domain in full, with the rest retrieved from reference TRBV5-1 and TRBJ1-1, is KAGVTQTPRYLIKTRGQQVTLSCSPISGHRSVSWYQQTPGQGLQFLFEYFSETQRNKGNFPGRFSGRQFSNSRSEMNVSTLELGDSALYLCASSLARGQGAETEAFFGQGTRLTVV.

The chain links TRBV6-2 or TRBV6-3 to TRBJ2-5; D may correspond to TRBD1 or TRBD2 (7 bases each). The ends were cut back, 6 bases at V and 5 bases at J, with 19 bases in the middle. CDR1 MNHEY and CDR2 SVGEGT come from the germline V gene. The CDR3 contains 15 residues. CDR3 amino acids: CASSQGGTQGETQYF. The CDR3 DNA follows: TGTGCCAGCAGCCAGGGGGGGACCCAGGGGGAGACCCAGTACTTC.

The chain is built from TRBV28 and TRBJ2-7; 7 nucleotides line up with TRBD1. This CDR3 is 15 amino acids long. V gave up 5 bases and J gave up 5 bases; unmatched junction bases: 12. The germline CDR1 and CDR2 sequences are MDHEN and SYDVKM. In DNA, the CDR3 is TGTGCCAGCAGTGTCCCCAGACAGGGAATCCACGAGCAGTACTTC. Translating it yields CASSVPRQGIHEQYF.

The V and J genes are TRBV4-2 and TRBJ2-5, with D possibly TRBD2 on 6 matching bases. Germline-derived CDR1 and CDR2 are LGHNA and YNFKEQ. Trimming pared 0 bases from V and 1 base from J, leaving 9 bases between. The CDR3 has 15 amino acids. The CDR3 loop is CASSQDGGSQETQYF. The CDR3 DNA is TGTGCCAGCAGCCAAGATGGGGGGTCCCAAGAGACCCAGTACTTC.

The chain uses TRBV5-1 and TRBJ2-7; TRBD2 agrees at 8 bases. The CDR3 is made up of 14 amino acids. Germline assignment: CDR1 SGHRS and CDR2 YFSETQ. The junction had 2 bases not matched to a gene; V was cut back by 0 bases and J by 3 bases. This chain's CDR3 is CASSLAGGDYEQYF. In nucleotides, the CDR3 is TGCGCCAGCAGCTTGGCCGGGGGGGACTACGAGCAGTACTTC.